The 9 T cell receptor beta chains presented below share a single source sample, sequenced in a study of blood T cell repertoires in COVID-19. This table comes from immunoSEQ multiplex PCR, and its TCRdb copy is limited to in-frame clones, with some not included. The data show about 210,000 clones, around nine tenths seen once. The sample consisted of peripheral blood. Every receptor here comes from a woman aged 40 to 55 with acute or convalescent COVID-19.

The V call is TRBV4-1, the J call TRBJ1-3, with 8 positions matching TRBD1. Trimming at V came to 5 bases and at J to 4 bases, leaving 7 bases not matched to a gene. Germline loops: CDR1 MGHRA, CDR2 YSYEKL. This CDR3 has 15 residues. The CDR3 protein is CASSYGTGGGNTIYF. The DNA for the CDR3 is TGCGCCAGCAGCTACGGGACAGGAGGAGGAAACACCATATATTTT.

The chain joins TRBV6-2 or TRBV6-3 to TRBJ2-7, with TRBD2 as a possible D gene (5 bases). V gave up 0 bases and J gave up 2 bases, with 11 bases separating them. This CDR3 has 15 amino acids. Germline loops: CDR1 MNHEY, CDR2 SVGEGT. CDR3 nucleotides: TGTGCCAGCAGTTACTCGCGGGTCCTCCCCTACGAGCAGTACGTC. Its translation is CASSYSRVLPYEQYV.

J is TRBJ2-7 and V is TRBV6-6, with D possibly TRBD2 on 6 matching bases. The germline V gene has CDR1 MNHNY and CDR2 SVGAGI (reference sequence). Trimming stripped 0 bases from V and 1 base from J, with 10 bases between. The CDR3 runs 15 residues. This CDR3 reads CASSYSQTSSYEQYV. DNA of the CDR3: TGTGCCAGCAGTTACTCACAGACTAGTTCCTACGAGCAGTACGTC.

Note on this clone: Other DNA sequences in the same sample also yield this CDR3. The chain recombines TRBV6-5 with TRBJ1-2; TRBD1 is a possible D gene (5 bases). The germline CDR1 and CDR2 sequences are MNHEY and SVGAGI. Between the trimmed V and J ends, which lost 5 bases and 7 bases, there was a span of 8 bases. The CDR3 runs to 11 residues. The CDR3 is CASSPGGGYTF. CDR3 nucleotides: TGTGCCAGCAGTCCCGGGGGTGGCTACACCTTC.

This clone was found a few times. This chain links TRBV10-3 with TRBJ1-2; possibly TRBD1 for D (5 bases). The V and J ends lost 0 bases and 7 bases respectively, with 12 bases between them. The CDR3 is 14 amino acids. Germline loops: CDR1 ENHRY, CDR2 SYGVKD. The CDR3 region has the DNA TGTGCCATCAGTGAGTCGGGAGGGGCTGGTGGCTACACCTTC. The encoded protein is CAISESGGAGGYTF.

This chain uses TRBV6-1 with TRBJ1-3; tentatively, D is TRBD1 (5 bases). The CDR3 consists of 14 residues. V lost 3 bases, J lost 2 bases, and 8 bases lay in between. Germline V gives CDR1 MNHNS, CDR2 SASEGT. The CDR3 reads CASSDPGAGNTIYF. The CDR3, as DNA: TGTGCCAGCAGTGATCCGGGGGCTGGAAACACCATATATTTT.

The chain uses TRBV25-1 and TRBJ1-4; TRBD1 matches 7 bases. V was clipped by 11 bases and J by 5 bases; unmatched bases: 11. Germline CDR1 MGHDK, CDR2 SYGVNS. The CDR3 sequence is 14 residues long. In DNA, the CDR3 is TGTGCCTCCGCGCTAGCGGGACAGAATGAAAAACTGTTTTTT. Protein product: CASALAGQNEKLFF.

This chain joins TRBV6-5 and TRBJ1-2; D perhaps matches TRBD1 (5 bases). With 7 bases removed from V and 2 bases from J, the gap between germline ends came to 14 bases. This CDR3 spans 14 amino acids. CDR1 is MNHEY, CDR2 SVGAGI, per germline. The CDR3 is CASINRDLNYGYTF. Here the CDR3 DNA reads TGTGCCAGCATCAACCGGGACTTAAACTATGGCTACACCTTC.

This rearrangement joins TRBV5-1 to TRBJ1-2, with 8 bases that match TRBD1. Germline V CDR1 and CDR2: SGHRS, YFSETQ. The ends lost 4 bases at V and 7 bases at J; junction bases unmatched: 6. CDR3 length: 13 residues. The CDR3 nucleotides are TGCGCCAGCAGCCCGGGCGGGACAGGTGGCTACACCTTC. It codes for CASSPGGTGGYTF.